This entry is about one TCR beta chain. What it binds is unknown. This entry belongs to a study of vaccination and CD4 T cells after COVID-19. Study-wide background: Following dose two, a median about 70 days (range 14 to 241) passed before post-vaccine samples were taken.

Germline V gene sequence: CDR1 SGHKS, CDR2 YYEKEE (reference sequence). Losses at the gene ends were 1 base for V and 5 bases for J; bases not matched to a gene: 12. The CDR3 length is 17 residues. CD4+ T cells that had been cultured provided DNA sequenced with the Oncomine TCR Beta short-read assay. TCRdb itself ran the PCR reads through MiXCR, one entry per CDR3 protein. The sample includes about 15,000 distinct CDR3 sequences, about 43% of them seen just once. The sample's treatment: approximately nine-day PBMC culture with coronavirus spike peptide pools or control peptides (ViraFEST assay). The clonotype comes from a human donor who had recovered from COVID-19. Sequences were derived from CD4+ T cells from blood, cultured in vitro, sampled before SARS-CoV-2 vaccination. The chain joins TRBV5-5 to TRBJ2-5, with 9 bases that match TRBD1. The CDR3 nucleotides are TGTGCCAGCAGCTTGTTGTACAGGGGGCGTTCTGGGGAGACCCAGTACTTC. The encoded protein is CASSLLYRGRSGETQYF.